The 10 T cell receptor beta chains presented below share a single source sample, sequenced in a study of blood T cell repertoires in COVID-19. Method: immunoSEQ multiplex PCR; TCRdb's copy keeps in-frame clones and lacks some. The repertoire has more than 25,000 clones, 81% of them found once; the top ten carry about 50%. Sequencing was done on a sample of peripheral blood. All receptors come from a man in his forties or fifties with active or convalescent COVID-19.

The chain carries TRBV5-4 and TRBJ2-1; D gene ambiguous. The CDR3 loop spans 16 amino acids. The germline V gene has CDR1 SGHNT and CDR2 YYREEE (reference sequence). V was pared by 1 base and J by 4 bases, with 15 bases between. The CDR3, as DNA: TGTGCCAGCAGCTTGTTTCTCGGTCAGGTGTACAATGAGCAGTTCTTC. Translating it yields CASSLFLGQVYNEQFF.

Here the CDR3 DNA reads TGTGCCAGCAGTCAGCGGGGCGAAACAGATACGCAGTATTTT. It encodes CASSQRGETDTQYF. V is TRBV6-4 and J is TRBJ2-3, with TRBD2 matching 7 bases. The CDR3 totals 14 residues. Trimming took 5 bases from V and 3 from J; bases not matched to a gene: 5. CDR1 MRHNA and CDR2 SNTAGT come from the germline V gene.

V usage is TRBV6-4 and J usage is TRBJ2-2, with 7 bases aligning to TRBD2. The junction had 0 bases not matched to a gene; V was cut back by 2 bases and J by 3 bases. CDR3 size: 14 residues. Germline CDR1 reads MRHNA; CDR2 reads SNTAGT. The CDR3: CASSDGGDTGELFF. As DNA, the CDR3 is TGTGCCAGCAGTGACGGGGGGGACACCGGGGAGCTGTTTTTT.

The CDR3 DNA reads as TGTGCCAGCTCAGTAACCTCGGGGGGCGGGAATCAGCCCCAGCATTTT. It encodes CASSVTSGGGNQPQHF. V and J are TRBV18 and TRBJ1-5, with D possibly matching TRBD1 (6 bases). The CDR3 totals 16 residues. Trimming took off 5 bases at V and 4 bases at J, with 18 bases between the two ends. Germline V gene lookup returns CDR1 KGHSH and CDR2 LQKENI.

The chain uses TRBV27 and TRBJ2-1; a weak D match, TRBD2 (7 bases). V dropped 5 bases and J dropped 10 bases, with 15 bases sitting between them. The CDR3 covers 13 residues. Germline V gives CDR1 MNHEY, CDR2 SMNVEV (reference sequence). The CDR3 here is CASSNRGAGEQFF. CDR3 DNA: TGTGCCAGCAGTAATCGGGGGGCCGGGGAGCAGTTCTTC.

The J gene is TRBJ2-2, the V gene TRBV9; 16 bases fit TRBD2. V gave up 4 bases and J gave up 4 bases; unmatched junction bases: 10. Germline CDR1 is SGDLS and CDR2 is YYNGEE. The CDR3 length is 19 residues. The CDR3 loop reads CASSPAVGTSGRATGELFF. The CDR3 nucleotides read TGTGCCAGCAGCCCCGCGGTGGGGACTAGCGGGAGGGCCACCGGGGAGCTGTTTTTT. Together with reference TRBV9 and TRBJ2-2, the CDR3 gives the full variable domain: DSGVTQTPKHLITATGQRVTLRCSPRSGDLSVYWYQQSLDQGLQFLIQYYNGEERAKGNILERFSAQQFPDLHSELNLSSLELGDSALYFCASSPAVGTSGRATGELFFGEGSRLTVL.

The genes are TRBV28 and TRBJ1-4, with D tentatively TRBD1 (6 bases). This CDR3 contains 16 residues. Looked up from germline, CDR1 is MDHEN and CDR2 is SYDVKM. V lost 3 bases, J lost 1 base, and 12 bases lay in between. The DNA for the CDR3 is TGTGCCAGCAGTTTGGGAACAGGGTTAACTAATGAAAAACTGTTTTTT. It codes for CASSLGTGLTNEKLFF.

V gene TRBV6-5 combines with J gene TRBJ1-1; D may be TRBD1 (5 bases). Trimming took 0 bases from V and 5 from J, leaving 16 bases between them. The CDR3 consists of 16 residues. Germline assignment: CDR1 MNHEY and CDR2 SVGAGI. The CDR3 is CASSYSTATPGTEAFF. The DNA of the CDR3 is TGTGCCAGCAGTTACTCGACAGCGACACCAGGGACTGAAGCTTTCTTT.

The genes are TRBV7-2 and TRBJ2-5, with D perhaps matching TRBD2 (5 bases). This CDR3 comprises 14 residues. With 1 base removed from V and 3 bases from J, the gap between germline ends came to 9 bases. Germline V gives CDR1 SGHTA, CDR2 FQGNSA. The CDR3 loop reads CASSLVGGEETQYF. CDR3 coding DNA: TGTGCCAGCAGCTTAGTTGGAGGCGAAGAGACCCAGTACTTC. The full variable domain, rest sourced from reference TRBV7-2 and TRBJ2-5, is GAGVSQSPSNKVTEKGKDVELRCDPISGHTALYWYRQSLGQGLEFLIYFQGNSAPDKSGLPSDRFSAERTGGSVSTLTIQRTQQEDSAVYLCASSLVGGEETQYFGPGTRLLVL.

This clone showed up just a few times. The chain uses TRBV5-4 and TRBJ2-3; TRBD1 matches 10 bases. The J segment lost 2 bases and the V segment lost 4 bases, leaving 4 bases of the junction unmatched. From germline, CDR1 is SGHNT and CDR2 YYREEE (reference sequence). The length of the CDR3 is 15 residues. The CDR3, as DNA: TGTGCCAGCAGCCTGGGACAGGGGTTCACAGATACGCAGTATTTT. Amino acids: CASSLGQGFTDTQYF.